A single sample is the source of the 6 T cell receptor beta chains below, sequenced in a study of CXCR3-negative and CXCR3-positive naive CD8 T cells (dated by TCRdb to the late 2010s). Sequencing relied on a NextSeq 550. The Human TCR Profiling Kit (MiLaboratory) was used to prepare UMI-labeled 5' RACE TRB cDNA libraries. Reprocessed by TCRdb, the reads give a single entry per CDR3 protein sequence, without DNA. The sample table on file contains around 52,000 distinct CDR3 sequences. The leading ten clones occupy 23% of the sample. Sequencing input: memory CD8+ T cells from blood. Read against the paper, the sample's cell subset or site label means: conventional CD8+ memory T cells (TMEM), sorted as controls. The receptors shown here come from a human donor in good health. Some clones in this sample may be carry-over from other donors' samples.

The chain has TRBV10-2 and TRBJ1-1; TCRdb's D call, TRBD1, is unchecked because there is no DNA. Per the germline V gene, CDR1 is WSHSY and CDR2 is SAAADI. This CDR3 is 15 amino acids long. CDR3 in amino acids: CASSAWTVWDTEAFF.

V gene TRBV12-3 or TRBV12-4 combines with J gene TRBJ2-1; the TCRdb call, TRBD1, lacks DNA for checking. The CDR3 is made up of 14 amino acids. The CDR3: CASSFTDSYNEQFF.

The J gene is TRBJ2-7, the V gene TRBV6-2 or TRBV6-3; TCRdb's D gene call, TRBD1, goes unchecked for lack of DNA. CDR1 is MNHEY and CDR2 is SVGEGT in the germline V gene. The CDR3 is 11 residues long. CDR3 region: CASSYPGEGYF.

This chain joins TRBV20-1 and TRBJ2-1; absent DNA, TCRdb's TRBD2 call cannot be checked. The CDR3 length is 14 residues. The germline CDR1 and CDR2 sequences are DFQATT and SNEGSKA (reference sequence). CDR3 protein: CSAIGLAGDNEQFF.

The chain uses TRBV20-1 and TRBJ1-5; TCRdb reports TRBD1, a call that lacks DNA to check it against. The length of the CDR3 is 14 residues. The germline gives CDR1 DFQATT, CDR2 SNEGSKA (reference sequence). This CDR3 is CSARTGHENEPQHF.

The rearrangement links TRBV27 to TRBJ2-2; TCRdb calls TRBD1, which cannot be checked without DNA. The CDR3 contains 15 residues. Germline loops: CDR1 MNHEY, CDR2 SMNVEV (reference sequence). This CDR3 reads CASALDRGLTGELFF.